This is a list of T cell receptor beta chains from one sample in a study of T cells in Graves' hyperthyroidism and ophthalmopathy. From the multiplex PCR reads, TCRdb called clonotypes with MiXCR, one entry per CDR3 protein. Seen here are over 300,000 distinct CDR3 sequences, about 13% observed once, and the top ten hold roughly 33%. Sample: blood. These receptors were obtained from a woman in her forties with Graves' ophthalmopathy. CDR3s include the opening cysteine and the closing phenylalanine or tryptophan. D genes are given only for firm matches. For some rows the clone size is stated as once, few or many, or as a class when expanded; others skip it.

len: 14; j_gene: TRBJ2-2; abundance: few; v_gene: TRBV11-3; d_gene: -; CDR3aa: CASSHIGETGELFF; CDR3nt: TGTGCCAGCAGCCATATAGGGGAGACCGGGGAGCTGTTTTTT
len: 15; j_gene: TRBJ2-7; abundance: many; v_gene: TRBV20-1; d_gene: TRBD2; CDR3aa: CSARIGTGGIYEQYF; CDR3nt: TGCAGTGCTAGGATTGGGACGGGGGGGATCTACGAGCAGTACTTC
len: 14; j_gene: TRBJ1-2; abundance: many; v_gene: TRBV19; d_gene: -; CDR3aa: CASSIRDNTYGYTF; CDR3nt: TGTGCCAGTAGCATCCGGGACAACACGTATGGCTACACCTTC
len: 14; j_gene: TRBJ2-3; abundance: many; v_gene: TRBV20-1; d_gene: TRBD2; CDR3aa: CSVLSGGRTDTQYF; CDR3nt: TGCAGTGTGCTTAGCGGGGGCAGAACAGATACGCAGTATTTT
len: 15; j_gene: TRBJ2-7; abundance: few; v_gene: TRBV6-1; d_gene: TRBD2; CDR3aa: CAAGLAGGYSYEQYF; CDR3nt: TGTGCCGCGGGACTAGCGGGGGGGTATAGTTACGAGCAGTACTTC
len: 16; j_gene: TRBJ1-3; abundance: many; v_gene: TRBV6-5; d_gene: -; CDR3aa: CASSYQTGGYGNTIYF; CDR3nt: TGTGCCAGCAGTTACCAGACCGGGGGCTATGGAAACACCATATATTTT
len: 16; j_gene: TRBJ1-1; abundance: many; v_gene: TRBV9; d_gene: -; CDR3aa: CASSVAVVGSNTEAFF; CDR3nt: TGTGCCAGCAGCGTAGCTGTTGTTGGGAGCAACACTGAAGCTTTCTTT
len: 18; j_gene: TRBJ2-7; abundance: many; v_gene: TRBV3-1; d_gene: TRBD1; CDR3aa: CASSQDPPGDRDSYEQYF; CDR3nt: TGTGCCAGCAGCCAAGATCCCCCTGGGGACAGGGACTCCTACGAGCAGTACTTC
len: 12; j_gene: TRBJ1-1; abundance: many; v_gene: TRBV11-3; d_gene: -; CDR3aa: CASNTVNTEAFF; CDR3nt: TGTGCCAGCAATACAGTGAACACTGAAGCTTTCTTT
len: 14; j_gene: TRBJ1-1; abundance: -; v_gene: TRBV19; d_gene: -; CDR3aa: CASSAGTSRAEAFF; CDR3nt: TGTGCCAGTAGTGCCGGGACGAGTCGGGCTGAAGCTTTCTTT
len: 14; j_gene: TRBJ1-5; abundance: few; v_gene: TRBV25-1; d_gene: -; CDR3aa: CASSEYIGSQPQHF; CDR3nt: TGTGCCAGCAGTGAATATATCGGTTCCCAGCCCCAGCATTTT
len: 13; j_gene: TRBJ1-1; abundance: few; v_gene: TRBV7-9; d_gene: -; CDR3aa: CASTKGTLTEAFF; CDR3nt: TGTGCCAGTACCAAAGGGACCCTCACTGAAGCTTTCTTT
len: 14; j_gene: TRBJ2-2; abundance: many; v_gene: TRBV29-1; d_gene: TRBD2; CDR3aa: CSVLLATNTGELFF; CDR3nt: TGCAGCGTTTTACTAGCGACGAACACCGGGGAGCTGTTTTTT
len: 13; j_gene: TRBJ2-1; abundance: many; v_gene: TRBV7-9; d_gene: -; CDR3aa: CASSPNREDEQFF; CDR3nt: TGTGCCAGCAGCCCAAACAGGGAGGATGAGCAGTTCTTC
len: 15; j_gene: TRBJ2-1; abundance: many; v_gene: TRBV19; d_gene: -; CDR3aa: CASSTLQIRDHEQFF; CDR3nt: TGTGCCAGTAGTACCCTGCAAATCCGGGACCATGAGCAGTTCTTC
len: 16; j_gene: TRBJ2-1; abundance: few; v_gene: TRBV4-1; d_gene: TRBD2; CDR3aa: CASKEHPSGNDNEQFF; CDR3nt: TGCGCCAGCAAAGAACATCCGAGCGGGAACGACAATGAGCAGTTCTTC
len: 13; j_gene: TRBJ2-7; abundance: -; v_gene: TRBV28; d_gene: -; CDR3aa: CASSNRVPYEQYF; CDR3nt: TGTGCCAGCAGTAACCGGGTGCCCTACGAGCAGTACTTC
len: 16; j_gene: TRBJ2-7; abundance: many; v_gene: TRBV12-3/TRBV12-4; d_gene: -; CDR3aa: CASSPTGGIFMYEQYF; CDR3nt: TGTGCCAGCAGTCCCACGGGCGGGATTTTCATGTACGAGCAGTACTTC
len: 13; j_gene: TRBJ2-7; abundance: many; v_gene: TRBV4-1; d_gene: -; CDR3aa: CASSLSIRYEQYF; CDR3nt: TGCGCCAGCAGCCTCTCGATTAGGTACGAGCAGTACTTC
len: 15; j_gene: TRBJ2-3; abundance: many; v_gene: TRBV20-1; d_gene: TRBD2; CDR3aa: CSARESSGGADTQYF; CDR3nt: TGCAGTGCTAGAGAATCCAGCGGGGGGGCAGATACGCAGTATTTT
len: 15; j_gene: TRBJ1-6; abundance: many; v_gene: TRBV27; d_gene: TRBD1; CDR3aa: CASSEQGRHNSPLHF; CDR3nt: TGTGCCAGCAGTGAACAGGGGAGGCATAATTCACCCCTCCACTTT
len: 14; j_gene: TRBJ2-5; abundance: many; v_gene: TRBV4-1; d_gene: -; CDR3aa: CASSPPMGGETQYF; CDR3nt: TGCGCCAGCAGCCCCCCTATGGGCGGAGAGACCCAGTACTTC
len: 20; j_gene: TRBJ2-6; abundance: many; v_gene: TRBV2; d_gene: -; CDR3aa: CASRSYIGGTGRSGANVLTF; CDR3nt: TGTGCCAGCAGGAGCTACATTGGAGGTACAGGGCGCTCTGGGGCCAACGTCCTGACTTTC
len: 12; j_gene: TRBJ2-3; abundance: few; v_gene: TRBV29-1; d_gene: -; CDR3aa: CSVASKADTQYF; CDR3nt: TGCAGCGTTGCGTCAAAGGCAGATACGCAGTATTTT
len: 14; j_gene: TRBJ2-7; abundance: many; v_gene: TRBV27; d_gene: -; CDR3aa: CASRTGQSFYEQYF; CDR3nt: TGTGCCAGCAGGACCGGACAGAGTTTCTACGAGCAGTACTTC
len: 15; j_gene: TRBJ1-1; abundance: -; v_gene: TRBV4-2; d_gene: -; CDR3aa: CASSQSTTGRTEAFF; CDR3nt: TGTGCCAGCAGCCAATCCACGACAGGCAGAACTGAAGCTTTCTTT
len: 15; j_gene: TRBJ2-3; abundance: few; v_gene: TRBV20-1; d_gene: TRBD2; CDR3aa: CNASDGLAVADTQYF; CDR3nt: TGCAATGCTAGTGACGGACTAGCGGTCGCAGATACGCAGTATTTT
len: 12; j_gene: TRBJ1-3; abundance: few; v_gene: TRBV20-1; d_gene: -; CDR3aa: CSGRDGGNTIYF; CDR3nt: TGCAGTGGGAGGGACGGTGGAAACACCATATATTTT
len: 14; j_gene: TRBJ1-4; abundance: few; v_gene: TRBV7-2; d_gene: TRBD1; CDR3aa: CASSLGTGYEKLFF; CDR3nt: TGTGCCAGCAGCCTCGGGACAGGGTATGAAAAACTGTTTTTT
len: 16; j_gene: TRBJ1-4; abundance: few; v_gene: TRBV27; d_gene: TRBD1; CDR3aa: CASSLSFGQGRAKLFF; CDR3nt: TGTGCCAGCAGTTTATCTTTTGGACAGGGGCGTGCCAAACTGTTTTTT
len: 14; j_gene: TRBJ2-7; abundance: -; v_gene: TRBV29-1; d_gene: TRBD1; CDR3aa: CSVEWTGVPYEQYF; CDR3nt: TGCAGCGTTGAATGGACAGGGGTCCCCTACGAGCAGTACTTC
len: 15; j_gene: TRBJ2-7; abundance: -; v_gene: TRBV14; d_gene: TRBD2; CDR3aa: CASSQLAGAAYEQYF; CDR3nt: TGTGCCAGCAGCCAACTAGCGGGGGCCGCCTACGAGCAGTACTTC
len: 13; j_gene: TRBJ2-5; abundance: -; v_gene: TRBV5-1; d_gene: -; CDR3aa: CASSSPEGETQYF; CDR3nt: TGCGCCAGCAGTTCCCCCGAGGGAGAGACCCAGTACTTC
len: 16; j_gene: TRBJ2-2; abundance: many; v_gene: TRBV19; d_gene: TRBD2; CDR3aa: CASRAGWAGNTGELFF; CDR3nt: TGTGCCAGCCGAGCGGGGTGGGCTGGGAACACCGGGGAGCTGTTTTTT
len: 14; j_gene: TRBJ1-2; abundance: once; v_gene: TRBV5-1; d_gene: TRBD1; CDR3aa: CASSLLQGTHGYTF; CDR3nt: TGCGCCAGCAGCTTATTACAGGGGACCCATGGCTACACCTTC
len: 15; j_gene: TRBJ2-7; abundance: -; v_gene: TRBV4-2; d_gene: -; CDR3aa: CASSREVVVPYEQYF; CDR3nt: TGTGCCAGCAGCCGGGAAGTAGTGGTTCCCTACGAGCAGTACTTC
len: 16; j_gene: TRBJ2-1; abundance: -; v_gene: TRBV5-1; d_gene: -; CDR3aa: CASSLQRGTSYNEQFF; CDR3nt: TGCGCCAGCAGCTTGCAAAGGGGGACATCCTACAATGAGCAGTTCTTC
len: 15; j_gene: TRBJ1-6; abundance: many; v_gene: TRBV2; d_gene: -; CDR3aa: CASSVIGGLGSPLHF; CDR3nt: TGTGCCAGCAGTGTAATTGGGGGCCTCGGTTCACCCCTCCACTTT
len: 13; j_gene: TRBJ1-1; abundance: many; v_gene: TRBV2; d_gene: -; CDR3aa: CASSYRADTEAFF; CDR3nt: TGTGCCAGCAGTTACCGGGCAGACACTGAAGCTTTCTTT
len: 15; j_gene: TRBJ2-1; abundance: many; v_gene: TRBV11-3; d_gene: TRBD1; CDR3aa: CASSLNRGVYNEQFF; CDR3nt: TGTGCCAGCAGCTTAAACAGGGGGGTCTACAATGAGCAGTTCTTC
len: 16; j_gene: TRBJ2-3; abundance: -; v_gene: TRBV25-1; d_gene: -; CDR3aa: CASSDTRGARTDMQYF; CDR3nt: TGTGCCAGCAGTGACACGAGGGGGGCTCGCACAGATATGCAGTATTTT
len: 16; j_gene: TRBJ2-3; abundance: many; v_gene: TRBV27; d_gene: TRBD2; CDR3aa: CASSQLAGGLRDTQYF; CDR3nt: TGTGCCAGCAGCCAACTAGCGGGGGGGCTGAGAGATACGCAGTATTTT
len: 13; j_gene: TRBJ1-1; abundance: many; v_gene: TRBV27; d_gene: -; CDR3aa: CASSLTGLTEAFF; CDR3nt: TGTGCCAGCAGTTTAACAGGGCTGACTGAAGCTTTCTTT
len: 12; j_gene: TRBJ2-1; abundance: many; v_gene: TRBV25-1; d_gene: -; CDR3aa: CASSPGLYEQFF; CDR3nt: TGTGCCAGCAGTCCCGGACTTTATGAGCAGTTCTTC
len: 16; j_gene: TRBJ2-1; abundance: -; v_gene: TRBV24-1; d_gene: TRBD2; CDR3aa: CATSDFGPAGANEQFF; CDR3nt: TGTGCCACCAGTGATTTTGGTCCAGCGGGGGCCAATGAGCAGTTCTTC
len: 14; j_gene: TRBJ2-1; abundance: -; v_gene: TRBV7-9; d_gene: -; CDR3aa: CASSLVGAGNEQFF; CDR3nt: TGTGCCAGCAGCTTAGTGGGGGCAGGCAATGAGCAGTTCTTC
len: 15; j_gene: TRBJ2-7; abundance: many; v_gene: TRBV12-5; d_gene: TRBD2; CDR3aa: CASGKGLAGANEQYF; CDR3nt: TGTGCTAGTGGTAAGGGACTAGCGGGGGCCAACGAGCAGTACTTC
len: 18; j_gene: TRBJ2-1; abundance: -; v_gene: TRBV4-2; d_gene: TRBD1; CDR3aa: CASSQATGGLSSYNEQFF; CDR3nt: TGTGCCAGCAGCCAAGCCACAGGGGGACTCAGCTCCTACAATGAGCAGTTCTTC